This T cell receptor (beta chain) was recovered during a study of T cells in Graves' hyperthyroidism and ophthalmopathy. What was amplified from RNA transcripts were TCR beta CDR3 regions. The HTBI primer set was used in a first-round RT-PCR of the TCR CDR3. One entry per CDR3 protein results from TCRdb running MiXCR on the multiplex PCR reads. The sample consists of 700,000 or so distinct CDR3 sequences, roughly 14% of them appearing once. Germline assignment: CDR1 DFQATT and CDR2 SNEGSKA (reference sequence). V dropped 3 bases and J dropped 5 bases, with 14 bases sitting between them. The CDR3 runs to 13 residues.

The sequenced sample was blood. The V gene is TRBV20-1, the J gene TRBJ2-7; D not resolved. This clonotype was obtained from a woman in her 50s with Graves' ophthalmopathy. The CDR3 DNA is TGCAGTGCTAGCCGACTTATTGCGGACGAGCAGTACTTC. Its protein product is CSASRLIADEQYF.